Listed here are 8 T cell receptor beta chains from one sample, sequenced in a study of control samples from healthy donors and cancer patients. Sequencing used immunoSEQ multiplex PCR; TCRdb keeps in-frame clones, though not all of them. The sample lists some 410,000 clones; more than 80% were seen once. Sequencing was done on a sample of PBMCs. Every receptor here comes from a man aged 35 to 55 with head and neck cancer.

The chain has TRBV6-6 and TRBJ2-1; 12 nucleotides match TRBD2. This CDR3 spans 14 amino acids. Germline CDR1 is MNHNY and CDR2 is SVGAGI (reference sequence). V gave up 9 bases and J gave up 8 bases; unmatched junction bases: 8. The CDR3 nucleotides are TGTGCCAGTACCCTAGCGGGGGGGCTGGATGAGCAGTTCTTC. Its protein is CASTLAGGLDEQFF.

The chain has TRBV6-2 or TRBV6-3 and TRBJ1-4; TRBD1 agrees at 7 bases. Germline V gene sequence: CDR1 MNHEY, CDR2 SVGEGT. Losses at the gene ends were 5 bases for V and 2 bases for J; bases not matched to a gene: 5. The CDR3 consists of 15 residues. CDR3 in amino acids: CASSRRGRTNEKLFF. The DNA of the CDR3 is TGTGCCAGCAGTCGAAGGGGGCGGACTAATGAAAAACTGTTTTTT.

The chain employs TRBV15 and TRBJ2-2; 9 bases fit TRBD1. Germline CDR1 reads LNHNV; CDR2 reads YYDKDF (reference sequence). The CDR3 extends over 14 amino acids. V gave up 6 bases and J gave up 3 bases; unmatched junction bases: 2. DNA of the CDR3: TGTGCCACCAGACAGGGGGCGGACACCGGGGAGCTGTTTTTT. It translates to CATRQGADTGELFF.

The rearrangement joins TRBV7-2 to TRBJ1-2; TRBD1 might be the D (6 bases). The CDR3 contains 15 residues. Trimming took 5 bases from V and 7 from J, leaving 20 bases between them. Germline V gene sequence: CDR1 SGHTA, CDR2 FQGNSA. The CDR3 here is CASSLHRGTQGGYTF. The CDR3 bases are TGTGCCAGCAGCCTCCATAGGGGGACCCAGGGTGGCTACACCTTC. The complete variable domain, with remaining parts taken from reference TRBV7-2 and TRBJ1-2, reads GAGVSQSPSNKVTEKGKDVELRCDPISGHTALYWYRQSLGQGLEFLIYFQGNSAPDKSGLPSDRFSAERTGGSVSTLTIQRTQQEDSAVYLCASSLHRGTQGGYTFGSGTRLTVV.

The gene calls are TRBV27 and TRBJ2-7, with D hard to call. The germline gives CDR1 MNHEY, CDR2 SMNVEV (reference sequence). This CDR3 is built from 15 residues. V was cut by 3 bases and J by 3 bases, with 15 bases left in between. The CDR3 sequence is CASSFRVGTYYEQYF. The CDR3 DNA reads TGTGCCAGCAGTTTTCGCGTCGGTACTTACTACGAGCAGTACTTC.

This sequence joins TRBV28 and TRBJ2-7; TRBD1 agrees at 8 bases. The CDR3 contains 16 residues. Trimming cost V 4 bases and J 6 bases; bases outside gene matches: 14. CDR1 MDHEN and CDR2 SYDVKM come from the germline V gene. In DNA form, the CDR3 reads TGTGCCAGCAGTTCCCTTACAGGGGGACGGTCTCGCGAGCAGTACTTC. This gives the protein CASSSLTGGRSREQYF.

This chain connects TRBV7-4 to TRBJ2-7; no clear D. The V end lost 5 bases, the J end lost 3 bases, and 11 bases lay between the germline ends. Germline V gene data show CDR1 as SGHVT and CDR2 as SQSDAQ. The CDR3 consists of 13 residues. CDR3 DNA: TGTGCCAGCAGCCCCGACCGGCTCTACGAGCAGTACTTC. Translation: CASSPDRLYEQYF.

The chain joins TRBV6-5 to TRBJ2-3, with a tentative D call TRBD2 (7 bases). CDR1 and CDR2 (germline): MNHEY, SVGAGI. Trimming removed 7 bases from V and 3 bases from J, with 17 bases in between. The CDR3 consists of 15 residues. The CDR3 protein is CASTNGGPGTDTQYF. Here the CDR3 DNA reads TGTGCCAGCACCAACGGGGGGCCCGGGACAGATACGCAGTATTTT.